This is a list of T cell receptor beta chains from one sample in a study of blood T cell repertoires in COVID-19. Libraries were prepared by immunoSEQ multiplex PCR; TCRdb keeps only in-frame clonotypes and omits some of them. The sample has around 84,000 clones, around 84% seen once; the top ten hold 8%. The specimen was peripheral blood. The receptors derive from an elderly man with active or convalescent COVID-19. CDR3s include the opening cysteine and the closing phenylalanine or tryptophan. A D gene is named only where the DNA matches it firmly. Expanded clones are given a class, and other clones once, few, many or no size at all.

TRBV21-1	-	-	TRBJ1-1	CASSKTVNTEAFF	TGTGCCAGCAGCAAGACAGTGAACACTGAAGCTTTCTTT
TRBV5-1	-	-	TRBJ1-1	CASSLASDTEAFF	TGCGCCAGCAGCTTGGCCTCGGACACTGAAGCTTTCTTT
TRBV5-6	TRBD1	-	TRBJ1-4	CASSQTTGTGNEKLFF	TGTGCCAGCAGCCAGACCACCGGGACAGGGAACGAAAAACTGTTTTTT
TRBV12-5	-	-	TRBJ1-1	CASGLVPGATEAFF	TGTGCTAGTGGTTTGGTACCAGGGGCCACTGAAGCTTTCTTT
TRBV5-1	-	-	TRBJ1-5	CASSFRGEPNQPQHF	TGCGCCAGCAGCTTCCGGGGGGAACCCAATCAGCCCCAGCATTTT
TRBV6-5	-	-	TRBJ1-5	CASNRGTEPREPQHF	TGTGCCAGCAATAGGGGCACGGAACCAAGGGAGCCCCAGCATTTT
TRBV5-1	-	-	TRBJ1-1	CASSGATGSRTEAFF	TGCGCCAGCAGCGGGGCTACAGGGTCTCGGACTGAAGCTTTCTTT
TRBV4-1	-	-	TRBJ2-3	CASSQDRSSTDTQYF	TGCGCCAGCAGCCAAGACAGATCTAGCACAGATACGCAGTATTTT
TRBV28	-	-	TRBJ1-5	CASSSPDSGGPQHF	TGTGCCAGCAGTTCACCGGATTCAGGTGGACCCCAGCATTTT
TRBV24-1	TRBD2	-	TRBJ2-1	CATSVGLTSGVYNEQFF	TGTGCCACCAGTGTCGGGTTGACTAGCGGGGTCTACAATGAGCAGTTCTTC
TRBV6-6	TRBD2	-	TRBJ2-1	CASSSGLVKEQFF	TGTGCCAGCAGTTCGGGACTAGTCAAGGAGCAGTTCTTC
TRBV5-1	TRBD1	-	TRBJ1-2	CASSLRTGDPNYGYTF	TGCGCCAGCAGCCTTAGGACAGGCGACCCCAACTATGGCTACACCTTC
TRBV11-2	TRBD2	few	TRBJ2-3	CASSMRLAGGLSTDTQYF	TGTGCCAGCAGTATGAGACTAGCGGGAGGGCTCAGCACAGATACGCAGTATTTT
TRBV30	-	-	TRBJ1-1	CAWKPGGARGTEAFF	TGTGCCTGGAAACCCGGGGGGGCGCGTGGCACTGAAGCTTTCTTT
TRBV24-1	TRBD1	few	TRBJ1-5	CATQDRGNQPQHF	TGTGCCACGCAGGACAGGGGGAATCAGCCCCAGCATTTT
TRBV20-1	-	few	TRBJ1-6	CSASGSTSGSPLHF	TGCAGTGCTAGTGGGTCCACGTCAGGTTCACCCCTCCACTTT
TRBV6-5	TRBD2	-	TRBJ2-1	CASSWTGRTSGSEQFF	TGTGCCAGCAGTTGGACAGGGCGGACTAGCGGGTCTGAGCAGTTCTTC
TRBV21-1	-	-	TRBJ2-1	CASTPPSGTGGIEQFF	TGTGCCAGCACCCCACCCAGCGGGACAGGGGGAATTGAGCAGTTCTTC
TRBV28	-	few	TRBJ1-2	CASSRPQGGYTF	TGTGCCAGCAGCAGGCCTCAGGGTGGCTACACCTTC
TRBV28	TRBD2	-	TRBJ2-4	CASSGGDAKNIQYF	TGTGCCAGCAGTGGGGGGGATGCCAAAAACATTCAGTACTTC
TRBV19	-	-	TRBJ1-1	CASSNTPAGDTEAFF	TGTGCCAGTAGCAATACCCCCGCAGGGGACACTGAAGCTTTCTTT
TRBV15	-	-	TRBJ1-1	CATSGAPGTEAFF	TGTGCCACCAGCGGGGCGCCGGGCACTGAAGCTTTCTTT
TRBV18	-	-	TRBJ2-1	CASSPVGLDEQFF	TGTGCCAGCTCACCAGTGGGACTGGATGAGCAGTTCTTC
TRBV28	TRBD2	few	TRBJ2-5	CASSSPGLAGISQETQYF	TGTGCCAGCAGTTCCCCAGGACTAGCGGGGATTAGTCAAGAGACCCAGTACTTC
TRBV19	-	-	TRBJ1-2	CASSMDSRSNYGYTF	TGTGCCAGTAGTATGGACAGCAGATCTAACTATGGCTACACCTTC
TRBV4-1	-	-	TRBJ1-6	CASSQDSGMSNSPLHF	TGCGCCAGCAGCCAAGATTCAGGGATGAGTAATTCACCCCTCCACTTT
TRBV23-1	-	once	TRBJ2-5	CASSQPDSQETQYF	TGCGCCAGCAGTCAACCCGACAGCCAAGAGACCCAGTACTTC
TRBV11-2	-	-	TRBJ2-5	CASSLNSPGSLPTATQYF	TGTGCCAGCAGCTTAAACAGCCCGGGATCCTTACCCACCGCGACCCAGTACTTC
TRBV15	TRBD2	-	TRBJ2-3	CATSRGGLAGSTDTQYF	TGTGCCACCAGCAGAGGAGGACTAGCGGGGTCCACAGATACGCAGTATTTT
TRBV5-1	-	-	TRBJ1-4	CASRLDTTTNEKLFF	TGCGCCAGCAGGTTGGACACCACAACTAATGAAAAACTGTTTTTT
TRBV6-5	-	-	TRBJ1-2	CASSLTGFNYGYTF	TGTGCCAGCAGTTTGACAGGTTTTAACTATGGCTACACCTTC
TRBV5-1	-	once	TRBJ2-2	CASSLDLGQHGELFF	TGCGCCAGCAGCTTGGATTTGGGGCAGCACGGGGAGCTGTTTTTT
TRBV24-1	TRBD1	-	TRBJ2-3	CATSDRTGRDTQYF	TGTGCCACCAGTGACCGGACAGGGAGAGATACGCAGTATTTT
TRBV5-1	-	-	TRBJ1-4	CASSLSANEKLFF	TGCGCCAGCAGCTTGTCTGCTAATGAAAAACTGTTTTTT
TRBV18	-	few	TRBJ1-1	CASSQQGRIAEAFF	TGTGCCAGCTCCCAACAGGGAAGGATTGCTGAAGCTTTCTTT
TRBV30	-	-	TRBJ1-6	CAWSPRDTDRPLHF	TGTGCCTGGAGTCCCCGGGACACGGATCGGCCCCTCCACTTT
TRBV28	TRBD1	-	TRBJ1-5	CASSYGQGDQPQHF	TGTGCCAGCAGCTACGGACAGGGCGATCAGCCCCAGCATTTT
TRBV13	-	once	TRBJ2-2	CACCLTLCWGLGELFF	TGTGCCTGCTGCTTAACCCTGTGTTGGGGGCTTGGGGAGCTGTTTTTT
TRBV6-5	-	-	TRBJ1-3	CASSIDRYSGNTIYF	TGTGCCAGCAGCATAGACAGGTACTCTGGAAACACCATATATTTT
TRBV30	TRBD1	-	TRBJ1-5	CAWDRGQGHQPQHF	TGTGCCTGGGACAGGGGGCAGGGGCATCAGCCCCAGCATTTT